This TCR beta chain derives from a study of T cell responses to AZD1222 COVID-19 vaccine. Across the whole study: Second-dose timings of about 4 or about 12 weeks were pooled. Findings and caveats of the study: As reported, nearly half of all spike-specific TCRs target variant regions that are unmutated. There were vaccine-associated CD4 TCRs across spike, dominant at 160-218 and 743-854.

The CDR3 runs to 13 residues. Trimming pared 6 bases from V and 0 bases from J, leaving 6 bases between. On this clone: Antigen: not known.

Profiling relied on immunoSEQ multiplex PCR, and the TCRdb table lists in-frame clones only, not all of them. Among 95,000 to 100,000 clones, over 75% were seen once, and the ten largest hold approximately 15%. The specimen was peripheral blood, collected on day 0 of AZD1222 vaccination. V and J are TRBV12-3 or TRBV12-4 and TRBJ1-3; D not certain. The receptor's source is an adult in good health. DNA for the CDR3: TGTGCCAGCAGATTAACCTCTGGAAACACCATATATTTT. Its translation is CASRLTSGNTIYF.